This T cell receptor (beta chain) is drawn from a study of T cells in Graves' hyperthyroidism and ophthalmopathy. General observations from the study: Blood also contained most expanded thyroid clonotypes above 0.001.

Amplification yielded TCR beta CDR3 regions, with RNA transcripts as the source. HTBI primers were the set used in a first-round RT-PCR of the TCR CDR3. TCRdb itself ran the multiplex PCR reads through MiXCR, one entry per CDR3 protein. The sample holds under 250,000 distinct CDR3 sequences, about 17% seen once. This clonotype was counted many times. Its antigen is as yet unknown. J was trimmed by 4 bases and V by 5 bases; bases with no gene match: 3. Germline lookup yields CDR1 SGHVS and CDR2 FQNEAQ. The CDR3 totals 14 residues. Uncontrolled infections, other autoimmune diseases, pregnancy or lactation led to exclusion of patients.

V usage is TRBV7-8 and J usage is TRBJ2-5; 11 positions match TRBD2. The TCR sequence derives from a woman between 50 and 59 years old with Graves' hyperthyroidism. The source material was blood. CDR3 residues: CASSPLAGVETQYF. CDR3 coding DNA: TGTGCCAGCAGCCCACTAGCGGGAGTAGAGACCCAGTACTTC.